Following are 11 T cell receptor beta chains from one sample sequenced in a study of T cells in Graves' hyperthyroidism and ophthalmopathy. RNA transcripts served as the template for amplifying TCR beta CDR3 regions. HTBI primers were employed in a first-round RT-PCR of the TCR CDR3. TCRdb processed the multiplex PCR reads anew with MiXCR; each CDR3 protein has one entry. Of some 350,000 distinct CDR3 sequences listed, 25% are singletons. The sequencing input was blood. These receptors came from a man aged 50-60 years with Graves' hyperthyroidism.

This clonotype has just a few counts. V is TRBV28 and J is TRBJ1-4; D is ambiguous. Germline V gives CDR1 MDHEN, CDR2 SYDVKM. Trimming cost V 8 bases and J 8 bases, with 9 bases left between them. The CDR3 loop spans 11 amino acids. The CDR3 spells CASREEEKLFF. DNA of the CDR3: TGTGCCAGCCGGGAAGAGGAAAAACTGTTTTTT.

This clonotype was seen more than once but under ten times. The chain couples TRBV19 to TRBJ2-7; maybe TRBD2 (5 bases). The CDR3 contains 13 residues. V lost 7 bases and J 4 bases, leaving 14 bases between the germline ends. Germline V CDR1 and CDR2: LNHDA, SQIVND (reference sequence). The CDR3 region is CASTRGDYYEQYF. CDR3 DNA: TGTGCCAGTACTCGGGGAGATTATTACGAGCAGTACTTC.

This chain connects TRBV20-1 to TRBJ2-1; 12 nucleotides agree with TRBD2. V lost 6 bases, J lost 7 bases, and 7 bases stayed unmatched. CDR3 length equals 14 residues. Germline CDR1 DFQATT, CDR2 SNEGSKA (reference sequence). CDR3 sequence (DNA): TGCAGTGCCCCACTAGCGGGAGGACGGAATGAGCAGTTCTTC. It is translated as CSAPLAGGRNEQFF.

Only a few counts were recorded for this clonotype. This chain uses TRBV18 with TRBJ2-1; D is undetermined. Trimming cost V 5 bases and J 5 bases, with 10 bases left between them. Germline lookup yields CDR1 KGHSH and CDR2 LQKENI. The CDR3 loop spans 13 amino acids. The CDR3 sequence: CASSARKDNEQFF. CDR3 nucleotide sequence: TGTGCCAGCTCAGCTCGGAAGGACAATGAGCAGTTCTTC.

This clonotype appeared many times. V and J are TRBV7-3 and TRBJ2-5, with D unclear. The CDR3 covers 14 residues. Germline CDR1 is SGHTA and CDR2 is FQGTGA. The V and J ends lost 5 bases and 5 bases respectively, with 15 bases between them. In nucleotides, the CDR3 is TGTGCCAGCAGCCCTGCCGGTGGATATGAGACCCAGTACTTC. It is translated as CASSPAGGYETQYF. The full variable domain, completed using reference TRBV7-3 and TRBJ2-5, is GAGVSQTPSNKVTEKGKYVELRCDPISGHTALYWYRQSLGQGPEFLIYFQGTGAADDSGLPNDRFFAVRPEGSVSTLKIQRTERGDSAVYLCASSPAGGYETQYFGPGTRLLVL.

This rearrangement joins TRBV20-1 to TRBJ2-7, with a weak D call TRBD1 (7 bases). Germline CDR1 DFQATT, CDR2 SNEGSKA (reference sequence). The CDR3 contains 15 residues. Trimming took off 0 bases at V and 2 bases at J, with 14 bases between the two ends. CDR3 sequence reads: CSAREGAGQTYEQYF. The CDR3 DNA reads TGCAGTGCTAGAGAGGGGGCGGGACAGACCTACGAGCAGTACTTC.

This chain uses TRBV7-3 with TRBJ1-5, with D hard to call. The ends were cut back, 5 bases at V and 8 bases at J, with 10 bases in the middle. This CDR3 is built from 12 residues. Germline loops: CDR1 SGHTA, CDR2 FQGTGA. As DNA, the CDR3 is TGTGCCAGCAGCCCCGATTTAGAGCCCCAGCATTTT. Translated, it gives CASSPDLEPQHF.

V gene TRBV7-8 combines with J gene TRBJ2-1; 11 bases map to TRBD2. The CDR3 length is 16 residues. Germline assignment: CDR1 SGHVS and CDR2 FQNEAQ. The V gene end was trimmed by 1 base and the J gene end by 7 bases; junction bases not matched to a gene: 6. This chain's CDR3 is CASSLVSSGRLNEQFF. DNA for the CDR3: TGTGCCAGCAGCTTAGTATCTAGCGGGAGGCTTAATGAGCAGTTCTTC.

The chain's CDR3 is CATSDWAGGGNEQFF. The DNA of the CDR3 is TGTGCCACCAGTGATTGGGCAGGGGGTGGCAATGAGCAGTTCTTC. The chain carries TRBV24-1 and TRBJ2-1, with 7 bases fitting TRBD1. CDR1 is KGHDR, CDR2 SFDVKD, per germline. J lost 6 bases, V lost 2 bases, and 6 bases had no gene match. The CDR3 totals 15 residues.

This clonotype was counted only a few times. V usage is TRBV24-1 and J usage is TRBJ2-3, with 9 bases matching TRBD2. The CDR3 length is 13 residues. The trim removed 7 bases at V and 7 bases at J, leaving 5 bases unmatched. Germline V gene data show CDR1 as KGHDR and CDR2 as SFDVKD. This chain's CDR3 is CATRGSGSNTQYF. The CDR3, as DNA: TGTGCCACCAGGGGTAGCGGGAGTAATACGCAGTATTTT.

V usage is TRBV11-2 and J usage is TRBJ2-3, with 9 bases lining up with TRBD2. Germline V gene lookup returns CDR1 SGHAT and CDR2 FQNNGV. The CDR3 has 17 residues. V was pared by 3 bases and J by 1 base, with 8 bases of the junction left unmatched. DNA of the CDR3: TGTGCCAGCAGCTTTGAGGCGGGGGGGGATGGCACAGATACGCAGTATTTT. Its translation: CASSFEAGGDGTDTQYF.